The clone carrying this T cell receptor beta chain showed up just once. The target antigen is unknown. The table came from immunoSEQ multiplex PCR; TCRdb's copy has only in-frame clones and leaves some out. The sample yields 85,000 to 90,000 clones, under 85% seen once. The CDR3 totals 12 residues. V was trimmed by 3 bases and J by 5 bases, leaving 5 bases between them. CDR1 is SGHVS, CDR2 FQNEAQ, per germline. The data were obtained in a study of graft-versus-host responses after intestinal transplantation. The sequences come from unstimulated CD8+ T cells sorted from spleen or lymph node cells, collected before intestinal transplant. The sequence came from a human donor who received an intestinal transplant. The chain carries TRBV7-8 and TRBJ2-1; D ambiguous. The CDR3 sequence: CASSFGHNEQFF. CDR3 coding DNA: TGTGCCAGCAGCTTTGGGCACAATGAGCAGTTCTTC.